Listed here is a single T cell receptor (beta chain). As handled by the study authors: Counts of nucleated cells, estimated from reference gene primer amplification, were obtained. TCRdb's copy holds only in-frame clones and misses some; the assay was immunoSEQ multiplex PCR. V and J calls and clone size come straight from that table; D and trimming were deduced from the DNA. Among fewer than 40,000 clones, 88% were seen once, and the ten largest hold roughly 30%. From germline, CDR1 is SGHTA and CDR2 FQGNSA. The CDR3 runs 16 residues. V lost 0 bases to trimming and J lost 2 bases; unmatched junction nucleotides: 4. These data belong to a study of blood T cell repertoires in COVID-19.

This TCR was recovered from a man in his 70s with active COVID-19. Material: peripheral blood. The chain uses TRBV7-2 and TRBJ2-3; 8 bases match TRBD1. The CDR3 region is CASSLAGTGFTDTQYF. In nucleotides, the CDR3 is TGTGCCAGCAGCTTAGCGGGGACAGGATTCACAGATACGCAGTATTTT.